Below, one T cell receptor (beta chain) is given with its context. The antigen is unknown. Study processing details: Quality scores were absent from the junction-only immunoSEQ sequences, so filtering differed. Sequenced by immunoSEQ multiplex PCR; TCRdb stores in-frame clones only, minus some. V and J calls and clone size are as listed in that table; D and trimming were resolved from the DNA. The sample has some 680,000 clones, roughly 72% seen once. The data belong to a study of shared clonotypes between healthy human individuals. Study conclusions and caveats: Memory subsets generally showed smaller estimated richness than naive subsets did. Naive CD4 clonotypes were shared across several donors at roughly 5%. In contrast to clonotypes shared by all four donors, non-shared clonotypes had lower generation probabilities.

The specimen was memory CD4+ T cells sorted from blood. The subset is: CD45RA-negative fraction. This TCR was recovered from a woman in her 30s in good health.

The CDR3 loop reads CATAVTSGNSFQETQYF. The CDR3 region has the DNA TGTGCCACCGCGGTTACTAGCGGAAACTCCTTTCAAGAGACCCAGTACTTC. The chain recombines TRBV27 with TRBJ2-5, with 8 bases lining up with TRBD2. Germline trimming cut 10 bases from V and 2 bases from J; bases unmatched to any gene: 18. Looked up from germline, CDR1 is MNHEY and CDR2 is SMNVEV (reference sequence). This CDR3 is built from 17 residues.